This T cell receptor (beta chain) was retrieved from a study of blood T cell repertoires in COVID-19. Study-wide context: Researchers got acute and convalescent COVID-19 samples from the United States, Italy and Spain. PBMCs, B-cell-depleted T cells, or T cells provided the cDNA or gDNA that made up the material.

V was cut by 0 bases and J by 6 bases, with 13 bases left in between. The germline gives CDR1 MNHNS, CDR2 SASEGT. The CDR3 covers 15 residues. This clone was seen only a few times. As processed by the authors: Amplifying reference gene primers gave estimates of nucleated cell counts. Libraries were prepared by immunoSEQ multiplex PCR; TCRdb keeps only in-frame clonotypes and omits some of them. Clone size and the V and J calls come from that table; the DNA yielded D and trimming. This sample has roughly 180,000 clones, with 60% to 85% found just once. Sequencing was carried out using peripheral blood. The chain carries TRBV6-1 and TRBJ2-3; weak D call: TRBD2 (5 bases). This receptor was obtained from a woman in her forties or fifties with active or convalescent COVID-19. The CDR3, as DNA: TGTGCCAGCAGTGAAGCTAGCGTTTATAAGGATACGCAGTATTTT. It is translated as CASSEASVYKDTQYF.